These 31 T cell receptor beta chains originate from one sample sequenced in a study of PD-1 blockade in classical Hodgkin lymphoma. TCRdb keeps only in-frame clones here, not all; method: immunoSEQ multiplex PCR. This table has tens of thousands of clones, more than 60% appearing once. Time point defined: cycle 4 day 1 (C4D1), after five to seven weeks of nivolumab. In every patient, relapse followed autologous stem cell transplantation, while exposure to brentuximab vedotin differed. The sample was peripheral blood mononuclear cells (PBMCs), taken before the fourth cycle of nivolumab. All receptors derive from a human donor with classical Hodgkin lymphoma.

CDR3 loop: CASSACSPLYF. CDR3 DNA: TGTGCCAGCAGCGCATGTTCACCCTTGTATTTT. The chain recombines TRBV21-1 with TRBJ2-3. TRBV21-1 is labeled a pseudogene. This CDR3 is built from 11 residues.

The chain is built from TRBV6-6 and TRBJ1-5; the D is unclear. CDR3 size: 15 residues. Trimming removed 4 bases at V and 2 bases at J, with 12 bases between. Germline V gene lookup returns CDR1 MNHNY and CDR2 SVGAGI (reference sequence). This chain's CDR3 is CASSWEYKGNQPQHF. CDR3 sequence (DNA): TGTGCCAGCAGTTGGGAATATAAGGGCAATCAGCCCCAGCATTTT.

The chain joins TRBV7-2 to TRBJ1-2; tentatively, D is TRBD1 (5 bases). Deletions cut 4 bases from V and 1 base from J, with 10 bases between. The CDR3 is 14 amino acids. The germline gives CDR1 SGHTA, CDR2 FQGNSA. CDR3 in amino acids: CASSSLRGNYGYTF. The CDR3 region has the DNA TGTGCCAGCAGCTCCTTGAGGGGTAACTATGGCTACACCTTC.

The CDR3 DNA reads as TGTGCCAGCAGCTTAGATTCGCGGGGGAACTCCGGAAACACCATATATTTT. It translates to CASSLDSRGNSGNTIYF. The chain carries TRBV13 and TRBJ1-3, with D tentatively TRBD1 (5 bases). There are 17 residues in the CDR3. V was cut by 1 base and J by 4 bases, with 17 bases left in between. Germline lookup yields CDR1 PRHDT and CDR2 FYEKMQ (reference sequence).

The rearrangement uses TRBV6-5 and TRBJ1-5; perhaps TRBD1 as D (5 bases). In germline, CDR1 is MNHEY, CDR2 SVGAGI. V lost 2 bases and J lost 3, with 8 bases in between. The CDR3 is 14 amino acids. CDR3: CASSYVTDNQPQHF. The CDR3 region has the DNA TGTGCCAGCAGTTACGTGACAGACAATCAGCCCCAGCATTTT.

The V and J genes are TRBV27 and TRBJ2-5, with D possibly being TRBD1 (5 bases). The J call may not be correct, given that the DNA end is closer to TRBJ2-7. The CDR3 covers 15 residues. The germline CDR1 and CDR2 sequences are MNHEY and SMNVEV (reference sequence). CDR3 nucleotide sequence: TGTGCCAGCAGAAAGTTCGCCAGGGACTCCTACGAGCAGTACTTC. Its translation: CASRKFARDSYEQYF.

This clone has more than one count but fewer than ten. As DNA, the CDR3 is TGCGCCAGCAGCCAAGTGAGGACAGGGGGCGGTTATGGCTACACCTTC. This sequence encodes CASSQVRTGGGYGYTF. The V gene is TRBV4-3, the J gene TRBJ1-2; 11 bases fit TRBD1. V dropped 1 base and J dropped 5; count of bases not matched to a gene: 6. Germline lookup yields CDR1 LGHNA and CDR2 YSLEER. This CDR3 contains 16 residues.

The CDR3 DNA is TGTGCCAGCAGTGCGAGGGTTAATGAGCAGTTCTTC. It specifies CASSARVNEQFF. The V call is TRBV6-1, the J call TRBJ2-1; possibly TRBD2 for D (5 bases). The CDR3 spans 12 residues. V was trimmed by 4 bases and J by 7 bases, leaving 8 bases between them. Per the germline V gene, CDR1 is MNHNS and CDR2 is SASEGT.

The V call is TRBV6-1, the J call TRBJ1-5; D perhaps matches TRBD1 (5 bases). This CDR3 comprises 14 residues. V was shortened by 7 bases and J by 4 bases, with 14 bases between the two germline ends. CDR1 and CDR2 (germline): MNHNS, SASEGT. In nucleotides, the CDR3 is TGTGCCAGCACGGGGGAAGGGAGAAATCAGCCCCAGCATTTT. Protein: CASTGEGRNQPQHF.

This rearrangement joins TRBV21-1 to TRBJ2-6; TRBD1, the D gene given by the table, was not confirmed from the DNA. TRBV21-1 is listed as a pseudogene. This CDR3 contains 19 residues. CDR3 DNA: TGTGCCAGCAACAGAAAGAGGACAGGGGCCCTTTTTGGGGCCAACGTCCTGACTTTC. This sequence encodes CASNRKRTGALFGANVLTF.

The chain is built from TRBV6-5 and TRBJ2-5; TRBD2 might be the D (5 bases). This CDR3 spans 13 amino acids. V dropped 6 bases and J dropped 3 bases, with 11 bases sitting between them. Germline V gene lookup returns CDR1 MNHEY and CDR2 SVGAGI. Here the CDR3 reads CASSLLEEETQYF. The DNA of the CDR3 is TGTGCCAGCAGCCTACTAGAGGAAGAGACCCAGTACTTC.

The V gene is TRBV7-6, the J gene TRBJ1-3, with a possible D match to TRBD1 (6 bases). This CDR3 contains 20 residues. V lost 2 bases and J lost 0, with 23 bases in between. The germline gives CDR1 SGHVS, CDR2 FNYEAQ. The CDR3 sequence: CASSLISSGAGPSSGNTIYF. DNA for the CDR3: TGTGCCAGCAGCTTAATATCTTCGGGGGCAGGGCCTAGCTCTGGAAACACCATATATTTT.

This rearrangement joins TRBV25-1 to TRBJ2-1; D remains ambiguous. The CDR3 runs 17 residues. Trimming removed 1 base at V and 3 bases at J, with 16 bases between. CDR1 is MGHDK and CDR2 is SYGVNS in the germline V gene. CDR3 DNA sequence: TGTGCCAGCAGTGAATCAGCGTATGGCAGGAGCTACAATGAGCAGTTCTTC. This encodes CASSESAYGRSYNEQFF.

This sequence joins TRBV5-1 and TRBJ2-7; 8 bases align to TRBD1. Germline V gives CDR1 SGHRS, CDR2 YFSETQ. V shed 2 bases and J 5 bases; nucleotides not matched to a gene: 6. CDR3 length: 14 amino acids. The CDR3 spells CASSFDRGRNEQYF. In DNA, the CDR3 is TGCGCCAGCAGCTTCGACAGGGGAAGAAACGAGCAGTACTTC.

V is TRBV19 and J is TRBJ2-3, with D possibly TRBD1 on 6 matching bases. Trimming removed 6 bases at V and 4 bases at J, with 11 bases between. The CDR3 loop spans 13 amino acids. The germline V gene encodes CDR1 LNHDA and CDR2 SQIVND (reference sequence). Written as DNA, the CDR3 is TGTGCCAGTAGCCAGACAGGTTCAGATACGCAGTATTTT. This translates into CASSQTGSDTQYF. Full variable domain (remainder filled in from reference TRBV19 and TRBJ2-3): DGGITQSPKYLFRKEGQNVTLSCEQNLNHDAMYWYRQDPGQGLRLIYYSQIVNDFQKGDIAEGYSVSREKKESFPLTVTSAQKNPTAFYLCASSQTGSDTQYFGPGTRLTVL.

V usage is TRBV13 and J usage is TRBJ2-3, with D perhaps given as TRBD1 or TRBD2 (5 bases each). Trimming removed 5 bases from V and 7 bases from J, with 16 bases in between. Germline CDR1 reads PRHDT; CDR2 reads FYEKMQ (reference sequence). The CDR3 spans 14 residues. CDR3 DNA: TGTGCCAGCAGCCCCCGGGGCCCTGAGAATACGCAGTATTTT. Residues: CASSPRGPENTQYF.

The CDR3: CASSLGTGRGGNNEKLFF. In DNA form, the CDR3 reads TGTGCCAGCAGCTTAGGGACAGGGAGGGGTGGGAATAATGAAAAACTGTTTTTT. The chain carries TRBV7-2 and TRBJ1-4; 8 nucleotides agree with TRBD1. The germline gives CDR1 SGHTA, CDR2 FQGNSA. J gave up 4 bases and V 1 base, and 11 bases lay outside the gene matches. This CDR3 has 18 amino acids. Variable domain in full (rest from reference TRBV7-2 and TRBJ1-4): GAGVSQSPSNKVTEKGKDVELRCDPISGHTALYWYRQSLGQGLEFLIYFQGNSAPDKSGLPSDRFSAERTGGSVSTLTIQRTQQEDSAVYLCASSLGTGRGGNNEKLFFGSGTQLSVL.

The CDR3 nucleotides are TGTGCCAGCAGCGGGCGACAGGGCCGGAACACCGGGGAGCTGTTTTTT. Translation: CASSGRQGRNTGELFF. The chain carries TRBV9 and TRBJ2-2, with TRBD1 matching over 7 bases. CDR1 is SGDLS, CDR2 YYNGEE, per germline. The CDR3 consists of 16 residues. V lost 3 bases and J lost 1; bases outside the gene matches: 6.

This chain connects TRBV4-1 to TRBJ1-6; the D is unclear. The CDR3 extends over 17 amino acids. Germline lookup yields CDR1 MGHRA and CDR2 YSYEKL. With 0 bases removed from V and 7 bases from J, the gap between germline ends came to 16 bases. CDR3 DNA sequence: TGCGCCAGCAGCCAAGATTGGCCAGCGCCCCCAAATTCACCCCTCCACTTT. Its translation is CASSQDWPAPPNSPLHF.

This sequence joins TRBV5-1 and TRBJ2-3; D could derive from TRBD1 or TRBD2 (5 bases each). This CDR3 has 15 amino acids. Germline loops: CDR1 SGHRS, CDR2 YFSETQ. Trimming shortened V by 2 bases and J by 6 bases, and 16 bases separated the two germline ends. The CDR3 DNA sequence: TGCGCCAGCAGCTTCAACCAGGGACCGGGGGATACGCAGTATTTT. Translated, it gives CASSFNQGPGDTQYF.

The chain links TRBV10-3 to TRBJ1-5; possible D gene TRBD1, 6 bases. The CDR3 runs to 14 residues. CDR1 ENHRY and CDR2 SYGVKD come from the germline V gene. The ends were cut back, 3 bases at V and 7 bases at J, with 13 bases in the middle. This CDR3 reads CAISEVRTDQPQHF. The CDR3, as DNA: TGTGCCATCAGTGAAGTAAGGACAGACCAGCCCCAGCATTTT.

The rearrangement joins TRBV7-2 to TRBJ2-2; 8 bases map to TRBD1. In germline, CDR1 is SGHTA, CDR2 FQGNSA. CDR3 length: 18 amino acids. J lost 2 bases, V lost 4 bases, and 12 bases had no gene match. In nucleotides, the CDR3 is TGTGCCAGCAGCTCAAAACCCGGGACAGGAATTAACACCGGGGAGCTGTTTTTT. Its protein product is CASSSKPGTGINTGELFF.

Here the CDR3 DNA reads TGTGCCACCAGCAGAGATGGAACAGGATCGGGCTATGGCTACACCTTC. Its protein is CATSRDGTGSGYGYTF. The V call is TRBV15, the J call TRBJ1-2; possibly TRBD1 for D (5 bases). CDR1 and CDR2 (germline): LNHNV, YYDKDF (reference sequence). The CDR3 is made up of 16 amino acids. V dropped 0 bases and J dropped 4 bases, with 15 bases sitting between them.

Only a few counts were recorded for this clone. The chain uses TRBV7-2 and TRBJ2-3; the D gene is possibly TRBD2 (5 bases). The CDR3 has 16 amino acids. The germline CDR1 and CDR2 sequences are SGHTA and FQGNSA. V lost 5 bases, J lost 1 base, and 16 bases lay in between. The DNA of the CDR3 is TGTGCCAGCAGCACGGGGTTCGACTACCGCACAGATACGCAGTATTTT. It yields the protein CASSTGFDYRTDTQYF.

The chain couples TRBV7-9 to TRBJ1-3; D is unresolved. V lost 1 base, J lost 0 bases, and 10 bases lay in between. The CDR3 runs to 16 residues. Per germline, CDR1 SEHNR and CDR2 FQNEAQ (reference sequence). The CDR3 sequence: CASSLDAVGSGNTIYF. In DNA, the CDR3 is TGTGCCAGCAGCTTAGACGCAGTGGGCTCTGGAAACACCATATATTTT.

The J gene is TRBJ2-7, the V gene TRBV19, with D maybe TRBD2 (5 bases). The CDR3 consists of 13 residues. The germline V gene has CDR1 LNHDA and CDR2 SQIVND (reference sequence). Deletions cut 5 bases from V and 0 bases from J, with 8 bases between. The CDR3 here is CASSLGVSYEQYF. The DNA for the CDR3 is TGTGCCAGTAGTCTCGGGGTCTCCTACGAGCAGTACTTC.

To note about this clone: A read error may produce the germline difference seen at one junction end. Written as DNA, the CDR3 is TGTGCCAGCAGTGTCCCGGGACAGTCCCGATTC. Translating it yields CASSVPGQSRF. The chain joins TRBV28 to TRBJ2-7; 7 bases line up with TRBD1. The CDR3 has 11 residues. Germline V gene lookup returns CDR1 MDHEN and CDR2 SYDVKM. The full variable domain, rest sourced from reference TRBV28 and TRBJ2-7, is DVKVTQSSRYLVKRTGEKVFLECVQDMDHENMFWYRQDPGLGLRLIYFSYDVKMKEKGDIPEGYSVSREKKERFSLILESASTNQTSMYLCASSVPGQSRFGPGTRLTVT.

This chain connects TRBV5-5 to TRBJ2-1; D is unresolved. There are 13 residues in the CDR3. Trimming left V 1 base short and J 6 bases short, with 8 bases between. The germline gives CDR1 SGHKS, CDR2 YYEKEE (reference sequence). The CDR3 DNA follows: TGTGCCAGCAGCTTGATTAGCTTCAATGAGCAGTTCTTC. Protein product: CASSLISFNEQFF.

The chain recombines TRBV2 with TRBJ2-7, with D tentatively TRBD1 (6 bases). This CDR3 has 13 residues. The ends were cut back, 7 bases at V and 3 bases at J, with 13 bases in the middle. Looked up from germline, CDR1 is SNHLY and CDR2 is FYNNEI. The CDR3 nucleotides read TGTGCCAGCACTGGGGACAACTTCTACGAGCAGTACTTC. This gives the protein CASTGDNFYEQYF. The full variable domain, in which reference TRBV2 and TRBJ2-7 provide the parts outside the CDR3, is EPEVTQTPSHQVTQMGQEVILRCVPISNHLYFYWYRQILGQKVEFLVSFYNNEISEKSEIFDDQFSVERPDGSNFTLKIRSTKLEDSAMYFCASTGDNFYEQYFGPGTRLTVT.

J is TRBJ1-2 and V is TRBV14; D perhaps matches TRBD1 (5 bases). This CDR3 spans 18 amino acids. Germline V gives CDR1 SGHDN, CDR2 FVKESK. Trimming pared 4 bases from V and 7 bases from J, leaving 28 bases between. This chain's CDR3 is CASSPPGMNFRAGLGYTF. The CDR3 coding sequence is TGTGCCAGCAGCCCACCCGGAATGAACTTCCGGGCGGGACTTGGCTACACCTTC.

The chain carries TRBV4-2 and TRBJ1-3, with TRBD1 as a possible D gene (5 bases). The CDR3 covers 16 residues. Germline CDR1 LGHNA, CDR2 YNFKEQ. V was pared by 0 bases and J by 8 bases, with 17 bases between. CDR3 in DNA: TGTGCCAGCAGCCAAGATGGGGCCGGGGGATTAGACACCATATATTTT. Protein sequence: CASSQDGAGGLDTIYF.